Described below is a single T cell receptor beta chain sequence and its context. No antigen is known for it. The read is 3 residues too short to cover the CDR3 end, so that end is filled in from the germline J gene. The data were taken from a study of Tregs in tolerant kidney transplant recipients. Recipients received nonmyeloablative bone marrow transplants from related graft donors, with transient mixed chimerism. Unstimulated regulatory T cells (CD4+CD25+CD127-), CD4+CD25- non-regulatory cells, CD4 and CD8 cells were FACS-sorted from thawed PBMCs. Study-wide findings and caveats: Tolerant patients' donor-specific Tregs expanded beyond overall Tregs, suggesting antigen-driven growth. The most relevant donor-specific Treg TCRbeta repertoire apparently came from expansion with activated donor B cells.

The repertoire was sequenced with immunoSEQ multiplex PCR; TCRdb's copy has only in-frame clones and lacks some. The listing contains about 14,000 clones. Germline assignment: CDR1 KGHSY and CDR2 FQNENV. CDR3 length: 14 amino acids. The ends were cut back, 4 bases at V and 6 bases at J, with 16 bases in the middle. V usage is TRBV16 and J usage is TRBJ2-7; D might be TRBD2 (7 bases). The starting material was CD8+ T cells from blood (PBMCs), obtained 6 months after the transplant. The clonotype was recovered from a human patient who received a combined kidney and bone marrow transplant. T cells may partly derive from the graft donor. CDR3 sequence: CASSPSWGGREQYF. The part of the CDR3 DNA that was read is TGTGCCAGCAGCCCATCATGGGGGGGGCGCGAG.